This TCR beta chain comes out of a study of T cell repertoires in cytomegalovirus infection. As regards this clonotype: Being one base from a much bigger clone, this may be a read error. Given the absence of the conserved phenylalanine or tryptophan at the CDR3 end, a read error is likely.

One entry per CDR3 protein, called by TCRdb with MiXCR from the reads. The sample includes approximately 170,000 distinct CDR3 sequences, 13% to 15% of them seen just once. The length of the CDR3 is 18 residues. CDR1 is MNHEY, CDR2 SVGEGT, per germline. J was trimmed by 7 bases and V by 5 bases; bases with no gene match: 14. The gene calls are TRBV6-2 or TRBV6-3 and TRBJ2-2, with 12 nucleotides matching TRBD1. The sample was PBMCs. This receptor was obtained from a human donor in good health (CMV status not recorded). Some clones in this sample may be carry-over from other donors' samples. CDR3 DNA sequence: TGTGCCAGCAGTACATCCTGGGACAGGGGGCGAAAGGTCGGGGAGCTGTTTGTT. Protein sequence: CASSTSWDRGRKVGELFV.